One and the same sample provided the 28 T cell receptor beta chains below, sequenced in a study of blood T cell repertoires in COVID-19. The method was immunoSEQ multiplex PCR; TCRdb's version includes in-frame clones alone and lacks a portion of them. In the table there are 100,000 to 140,000 clones, 80% to 85% of which are singletons. Sequences were obtained from peripheral blood. Source of these receptors: a human donor in a cohort sampled during active COVID-19.

The chain is built from TRBV5-1 and TRBJ2-7; 8 bases line up with TRBD2. Germline V gene sequence: CDR1 SGHRS, CDR2 YFSETQ. There are 15 residues in the CDR3. V shed 4 bases and J 1 base; nucleotides not matched to a gene: 7. The CDR3 reads CASSDTSGSSYEQYF. In DNA, the CDR3 is TGCGCCAGCAGCGATACTAGCGGATCTTCCTACGAGCAGTACTTC.

The chain carries TRBV5-1 and TRBJ2-6; weak D call: TRBD1 (5 bases). Deletions cut 4 bases from V and 2 bases from J, with 13 bases between. Germline V lookup: CDR1 SGHRS, CDR2 YFSETQ. CDR3 length equals 16 residues. The DNA for the CDR3 is TGCGCCAGCAGCCCTCCCAGGGATCCTGGGGCCAACGTCCTGACTTTC. This codes for CASSPPRDPGANVLTF.

The chain is built from TRBV4-1 and TRBJ2-1; D remains unclear. V was clipped by 4 bases and J by 1 base, with 11 bases between them. The CDR3 contains 15 residues. Germline CDR1 is MGHRA and CDR2 is YSYEKL. The CDR3 DNA follows: TGCGCCAGCAGCCCGGAGAGATTTTCCTACAATGAGCAGTTCTTC. This sequence encodes CASSPERFSYNEQFF.

This chain links TRBV19 with TRBJ1-2; D gene unclear. This CDR3 is built from 15 residues. Germline V CDR1 and CDR2: LNHDA, SQIVND (reference sequence). The V end lost 5 bases, the J end lost 3 bases, and 16 bases lay between the germline ends. The CDR3 loop reads CASSPRGRKDYGYTF. DNA of the CDR3: TGTGCCAGTAGTCCCCGCGGCAGAAAGGACTATGGCTACACCTTC.

V gene TRBV27 combines with J gene TRBJ1-2; D uncertain. This CDR3 comprises 13 residues. CDR1 is MNHEY and CDR2 is SMNVEV in the germline V gene (reference sequence). Trimming stripped 6 bases from V and 2 bases from J, with 10 bases between. CDR3 in amino acids: CASRGGGNYGYTF. CDR3 DNA: TGTGCCAGCAGGGGCGGAGGGAACTATGGCTACACCTTC.

Only one count was recorded for this clone. The chain joins TRBV3-1 (or the pseudogene TRBV3-2) to TRBJ1-1; D call uncertain. The germline gives CDR1 LGHDT, CDR2 YNNKEL (reference sequence). The ends were cut back, 4 bases at V and 5 bases at J, with 17 bases in the middle. CDR3 length: 15 amino acids. The CDR3 nucleotides are TGTGCCAGCAGCCCCCTGTGGGGAGGAGGGACTGAAGCTTTCTTT. It yields the protein CASSPLWGGGTEAFF.

This clone showed up just a few times. The gene calls are TRBV30 and TRBJ1-2; 10 bases are shared with TRBD1. The CDR3 runs 15 residues. CDR1 is GTSNPN and CDR2 is SVGIG in the germline V gene (reference sequence). With V trimmed by 0 bases and J by 4 bases, 5 bases remained unmatched. The CDR3 sequence: CAWSVRRTGGYGYTF. Here the CDR3 DNA reads TGTGCCTGGAGTGTACGACGGACAGGGGGCTATGGCTACACCTTC. Variable domain in full (rest from reference TRBV30 and TRBJ1-2): SQTIHQWPATLVQPVGSPLSLECTVEGTSNPNLYWYRQAAGRGLQLLFYSVGIGQISSEVPQNLSASRPQDRQFILSSKKLLLSDSGFYLCAWSVRRTGGYGYTFGSGTRLTVV.

The rearrangement links TRBV28 to TRBJ2-6, with TRBD1 identical over 7 bases. V was pared by 7 bases and J by 1 base, with 1 base of the junction left unmatched. CDR1 and CDR2 from the germline V gene are MDHEN and SYDVKM. The CDR3 totals 14 residues. This CDR3 is CASKTGSGANVLTF. Written as DNA, the CDR3 is TGTGCCAGCAAGACAGGGTCTGGGGCCAACGTCCTGACTTTC.

V and J are TRBV15 and TRBJ1-1; TRBD1 matches 7 bases. The CDR3 is 15 residues long. Germline-derived CDR1 and CDR2 are LNHNV and YYDKDF (reference sequence). With V trimmed by 3 bases and J by 5 bases, 9 bases remained unmatched. CDR3 in amino acids: CATSSWAGGSTEAFF. The CDR3 DNA follows: TGTGCCACCAGCAGTTGGGCAGGGGGTTCAACTGAAGCTTTCTTT.

The chain uses TRBV7-9 and TRBJ2-3; 7 bases are a match to TRBD1. J lost 2 bases, V lost 5 bases, and 10 bases had no gene match. This CDR3 region has 16 residues. Germline V gives CDR1 SEHNR, CDR2 FQNEAQ (reference sequence). CDR3 nucleotide sequence: TGTGCCAGCAGCCACCAGCCCGGGACAGACACAGATACGCAGTATTTT. Its translation is CASSHQPGTDTDTQYF.

This clone appeared a single time. The V and J genes are TRBV7-3 and TRBJ2-7, with D possibly matching TRBD1 (6 bases). CDR3 size: 13 residues. The germline V gene has CDR1 SGHTA and CDR2 FQGTGA. Trimming removed 1 base from V and 5 bases from J, with 9 bases in between. CDR3 residues: CASSLSRDNEQYF. For the CDR3, the DNA is TGTGCCAGCAGCTTAAGCAGGGACAACGAGCAGTACTTC.

This rearrangement joins TRBV3-1 (or the pseudogene TRBV3-2) to TRBJ2-2; D is perhaps TRBD2 (6 bases). Trimming took 3 bases from V and 2 from J, leaving 10 bases between them. Germline V lookup: CDR1 LGHDT, CDR2 YNNKEL (reference sequence). The CDR3 covers 15 residues. The CDR3 protein is CASSQGGVNTGELFF. In DNA form, the CDR3 reads TGTGCCAGCAGCCAGGGCGGGGTAAACACCGGGGAGCTGTTTTTT.

A single count supports this clone. V and J are TRBV5-1 and TRBJ2-5; D is uncertain. Trimming left V 6 bases short and J 4 bases short, with 19 bases between. Per the germline V gene, CDR1 is SGHRS and CDR2 is YFSETQ. The CDR3 runs 15 residues. The CDR3 sequence: CASTLAPAVGETQYF. The CDR3 nucleotides are TGCGCCAGCACCCTTGCACCTGCAGTTGGAGAGACCCAGTACTTC.

The V gene is TRBV9, the J gene TRBJ1-1; 7 nucleotides line up with TRBD1. Germline-derived CDR1 and CDR2 are SGDLS and YYNGEE. V was clipped by 0 bases and J by 2 bases; unmatched bases: 1. The CDR3 consists of 14 residues. Here the CDR3 reads CASSVVGGNTEAFF. The DNA for the CDR3 is TGTGCCAGCAGCGTAGTAGGGGGCAACACTGAAGCTTTCTTT.

The chain uses TRBV25-1 and TRBJ1-5; a possible D gene is TRBD1 (5 bases). The CDR3 consists of 13 residues. The V end was cut by 4 bases, the J end by 5 bases, with 9 bases between. From germline, CDR1 is MGHDK and CDR2 SYGVNS. The CDR3 DNA reads TGTGCCAGCAGTGGGACCAGGGATCAGCCCCAGCATTTT. Its translation: CASSGTRDQPQHF.

The chain uses TRBV2 and TRBJ1-2; D gene ambiguous. CDR1 is SNHLY and CDR2 is FYNNEI in the germline V gene. The CDR3 sequence is 11 residues long. V lost 4 bases to trimming and J lost 5 bases, with 5 bases between them. CDR3: CASSASYGYTF. The CDR3 nucleotides are TGTGCCAGCAGTGCCAGTTATGGCTACACCTTC.

The chain joins TRBV5-6 to TRBJ1-1; 7 positions agree with TRBD1. The CDR3 totals 14 residues. Trimming removed 5 bases from V and 0 bases from J; junction bases left unmatched: 4. Germline values: CDR1 SGHDT, CDR2 YYEEEE. The CDR3 region is CASRITGVNTEAFF. The CDR3, as DNA: TGTGCCAGCAGGATTACAGGGGTGAACACTGAAGCTTTCTTT.

The chain joins TRBV27 to TRBJ1-5, with 9 nucleotides matching TRBD1. V dropped 8 bases and J dropped 4; count of bases not matched to a gene: 6. Germline V gene data show CDR1 as MNHEY and CDR2 as SMNVEV (reference sequence). CDR3 length: 14 amino acids. The CDR3: CASGQGLGNQPQHF. The CDR3 DNA is TGTGCCAGCGGACAGGGGCTGGGAAATCAGCCCCAGCATTTT.

The rearrangement uses TRBV10-3 and TRBJ2-7; TRBD1 is a possible D gene (6 bases). CDR1 ENHRY and CDR2 SYGVKD come from the germline V gene. There are 15 residues in the CDR3. The V end was cut by 3 bases, the J end by 4 bases, with 16 bases between. The CDR3 spells CAISDHRGQGYEQYV. DNA for the CDR3: TGTGCCATCAGTGACCACCGAGGGCAGGGGTACGAGCAGTACGTC.

The V and J genes are TRBV7-8 and TRBJ2-1, with 9 bases fitting TRBD2. The ends lost 4 bases at V and 8 bases at J; junction bases unmatched: 9. The germline gives CDR1 SGHVS, CDR2 FQNEAQ. The CDR3 is 15 amino acids. In nucleotides, the CDR3 is TGTGCCAGCAGCTCGCTAGCGGGAACGCCTCATGAGCAGTTCTTC. This translates into CASSSLAGTPHEQFF.

The rearrangement joins TRBV5-6 to TRBJ1-2; no definite D call. This CDR3 contains 14 residues. The germline V gene encodes CDR1 SGHDT and CDR2 YYEEEE. With 2 bases removed from V and 4 bases from J, the gap between germline ends came to 12 bases. The CDR3 loop is CASSFSRSSYGYTF. In DNA form, the CDR3 reads TGTGCCAGCAGCTTCTCTAGGTCCTCCTATGGCTACACCTTC.

V gene TRBV7-2 combines with J gene TRBJ2-1, with 9 bases identical to TRBD1. J gave up 10 bases and V 2 bases, and 6 bases lay outside the gene matches. This CDR3 is built from 14 residues. Germline loops: CDR1 SGHTA, CDR2 FQGNSA. For the CDR3, the DNA is TGTGCCAGCAGCTTAAGACAGGGGGACGGAGAGCAGTTCTTC. Translation: CASSLRQGDGEQFF. The full variable domain, completed using reference TRBV7-2 and TRBJ2-1, is GAGVSQSPSNKVTEKGKDVELRCDPISGHTALYWYRQSLGQGLEFLIYFQGNSAPDKSGLPSDRFSAERTGGSVSTLTIQRTQQEDSAVYLCASSLRQGDGEQFFGPGTRLTVL.

J is TRBJ2-1 and V is TRBV19; 8 bases are shared with TRBD1. The CDR3 consists of 14 residues. CDR1 is LNHDA and CDR2 is SQIVND in the germline V gene (reference sequence). Trimming cost V 3 bases and J 5 bases; bases outside gene matches: 3. Written as DNA, the CDR3 is TGTGCCAGTAGTATTAGGACAGGGAACAATGAGCAGTTCTTC. Its protein is CASSIRTGNNEQFF.

CDR3: CASSPMTGAGANVLTF. In DNA, the CDR3 is TGTGCCAGCTCACCGATGACAGGGGCCGGGGCCAACGTCCTGACTTTC. The chain joins TRBV18 to TRBJ2-6, with 8 bases identical to TRBD1. The V gene end was trimmed by 3 bases and the J gene end by 4 bases; junction bases not matched to a gene: 5. CDR3 length: 16 residues. Looked up from germline, CDR1 is KGHSH and CDR2 is LQKENI.

CDR3 residues: CASSLSGTSYSETQYF. Here the CDR3 DNA reads TGTGCCAGCAGTTTATCAGGGACTAGCTATTCAGAGACCCAGTACTTC. This chain uses TRBV27 with TRBJ2-5, with 9 bases matching TRBD2. The J segment lost 4 bases and the V segment lost 0 bases, leaving 6 bases of the junction unmatched. This CDR3 contains 16 residues. Germline assignment: CDR1 MNHEY and CDR2 SMNVEV (reference sequence).

This clone appeared a few times. J is TRBJ2-1 and V is TRBV3-1 (or the pseudogene TRBV3-2); 12 nucleotides align to TRBD2. The CDR3 runs to 18 residues. Per germline, CDR1 LGHDT and CDR2 YNNKEL (reference sequence). Trimming at V came to 6 bases and at J to 2 bases, leaving 11 bases not matched to a gene. The CDR3 DNA reads TGTGCCAGCAGAAGAACGACTAGCGGGAGTGGGGCCTACAATGAGCAGTTCTTC. The encoded protein is CASRRTTSGSGAYNEQFF.

The CDR3 reads CASSPGLAGETQYF. The CDR3, as DNA: TGTGCCAGCAGCCCCGGACTAGCAGGCGAGACCCAGTACTTC. The rearrangement links TRBV2 to TRBJ2-5; TRBD2 agrees at 8 bases. The germline V gene encodes CDR1 SNHLY and CDR2 FYNNEI. The CDR3 runs to 14 residues. The ends lost 6 bases at V and 5 bases at J; junction bases unmatched: 8.

The J gene is TRBJ2-5, the V gene TRBV27; TRBD2 might be the D (6 bases). Germline CDR1 MNHEY, CDR2 SMNVEV (reference sequence). Trimming removed 3 bases at V and 5 bases at J, with 10 bases between. The CDR3 is 13 residues long. In nucleotides, the CDR3 is TGTGCCAGCAGTTTCGATGGAGGGGAGACCCAGTACTTC. Protein sequence: CASSFDGGETQYF.